The rows below give T cell receptor beta chains drawn from one sample of a study of Graves' ophthalmopathy and Graves' hyperthyroidism. MiXCR, run by TCRdb on the multiplex PCR reads, gives a single entry per CDR3 protein. The top ten clones hold around 3.3% of a sample with 660,000 or so distinct CDR3 sequences, about two fifths of them seen once. The sequenced material came from peripheral blood. These TCRs come from an adult man with Graves' ophthalmopathy. CDR3s include the opening cysteine and the closing phenylalanine or tryptophan. D genes are given only for firm matches. Not all rows give a size; the values are once, few, many and, for expanded clones, a class.

>TRBD1|many|TRBJ2-2|TRBV7-9
TGTGCCAGCAGCCCCGGGACAGGGGAAGTCGGGGAGCTGTTTTTT
CASSPGTGEVGELFF
>TRBD1|few|TRBJ2-7|TRBV19
TGTGCCAGTAGTCAAACGGGACAGAACTACGAGCAGTACTTC
CASSQTGQNYEQYF
>TRBD1|NA|TRBJ2-7|TRBV4-1
TGCGCCAGCAGCCAATTCGGACAGGGGGCTTACGAGCAGTACTTC
CASSQFGQGAYEQYF
>TRBD2|few|TRBJ2-7|TRBV7-2
TGTGCCAGCAGCTTAGCTAGCGGGGGGGCCAGGGAGCAGTACTTC
CASSLASGGAREQYF
>NA|few|TRBJ2-3|TRBV29-1
TGCAGCGTTGTGTCTACAGATACGCAGTATTTT
CSVVSTDTQYF
>NA|NA|TRBJ1-1|TRBV7-2
TGCGCCAGCAGCCAAGATCTGGCATACTTGAACACTGAAGCTTTCTTT
CASSQDLAYLNTEAFF
>NA|NA|TRBJ1-1|TRBV4-1
TGCGCCAGCAGGGACAGAATCGTAGCTCCTGAAGCTTTCTTT
CASRDRIVAPEAFF
>NA|NA|TRBJ1-2|TRBV30
TGTGCCTCTCTAATAACTCCGGACGGAAGCTATGGCTACACCTTC
CASLITPDGSYGYTF
>TRBD1|NA|TRBJ2-5|TRBV7-8
TGTGCCAGCAGCTTATCGACAGGGGGGGCCCAGTACTTC
CASSLSTGGAQYF
>TRBD1|many|TRBJ1-1|TRBV7-9
TGTGCCAGCACCCGACAGGGGACCACTGAAGCTTTCTTT
CASTRQGTTEAFF
>NA|many|TRBJ2-7|TRBV10-2
TGCGCCAGCAGCACCGGCACATCGTCCTCCTACGAGCAGTACTTC
CASSTGTSSSYEQYF
>TRBD1|NA|TRBJ2-6|TRBV4-3
TGCGCCAGCAGCCAAAATGGGATACAGGGGGCCGGGGCCAACGTCCTGACTTTC
CASSQNGIQGAGANVLTF
>NA|many|TRBJ1-2|TRBV7-8
TGTGCCAGCAGCTTATACGAACTAGGATTTGGCTACACCTTC
CASSLYELGFGYTF
>NA|many|TRBJ1-3|TRBV10-2
TGCGCCAGCAGGGGACCAGCTGGAAACACCATATATTTT
CASRGPAGNTIYF
>NA|many|TRBJ1-2|TRBV7-8
TGTGCCAGCAGCTTAGAGGCCAGTTCTGTTGACTACACCTTC
CASSLEASSVDYTF
>TRBD2|NA|TRBJ2-5|TRBV7-8
TGTGCCAGCAGCTTAGCGCCAGCGGGGGCGCCGGGAGAGACCCAGTACTTC
CASSLAPAGAPGETQYF
>NA|many|TRBJ1-4|TRBV25-1
TGTGCCAGCAGTGAATACGGGTACCTGGAAAAACTGTTTTTT
CASSEYGYLEKLFF
>TRBD1|few|TRBJ2-5|TRBV6-5
TGTGCCAGCAGAATGGGACAGGGAAGTCGGGAGACCCAGTACTTC
CASRMGQGSRETQYF
>TRBD2|NA|TRBJ2-5|TRBV7-9
TGTGCCAGCAGCTTCATAGCGGGAGGACAAGAGACCCAGTACTTC
CASSFIAGGQETQYF
>NA|NA|TRBJ2-2|TRBV29-1
TGCAGCGTTTGGTACAACACCGGGGAGCTGTTTTTT
CSVWYNTGELFF
>NA|many|TRBJ1-5|TRBV10-3
TGTGCCAGCAACCCAGCCAATCAGCCCCAGCATTTT
CASNPANQPQHF
>TRBD1|NA|TRBJ1-3|TRBV2
TGTGCCAGCAGTGAAGCCGCCATGAGGCAGGGGGACTCTGGAAACACCATATATTTT
CASSEAAMRQGDSGNTIYF
>NA|NA|TRBJ1-2|TRBV20-1
TGCAGTGCTAGAGTTGCGGGAGCAGGGAATTATGGCTACACCTTC
CSARVAGAGNYGYTF
>NA|many|TRBJ1-2|TRBV12-3/TRBV12-4
TGTGCCAGCAGGGGCAGGGTGATCGGCTACACCTTC
CASRGRVIGYTF
>NA|NA|TRBJ1-2|TRBV5-6
TGTGCCAGCAGCTCCTGGCTGGGGTTATCCTTC
CASSSWLGLSF
>NA|NA|TRBJ2-7|TRBV5-1
TGCGCCAGCAGCTTGGCTGGTGGGGATTATGGCTACGAGCAGTACTTC
CASSLAGGDYGYEQYF
>NA|few|TRBJ2-3|TRBV2
TGTGCCAGCAGTGAAGGACTAGTCATCGTGGATACGCAGTATTTT
CASSEGLVIVDTQYF
>TRBD1|NA|TRBJ1-3|TRBV25-1
TGTGCCAGCAGTGACGCTTGGGACAGGGGGGGAAACACCATATATTTT
CASSDAWDRGGNTIYF
>NA|NA|TRBJ2-7|TRBV7-8
TGTGCCAGCAGCTTAGCAGGTACAGCCTACGGGCAGTACTTC
CASSLAGTAYGQYF
>NA|NA|TRBJ1-2|TRBV10-3
TGTGCCATCAAGTCTAGCGGGGATGGCTACACCTTC
CAIKSSGDGYTF
>TRBD1|NA|TRBJ1-4|TRBV25-1
TGTGCCAGCCAAGGACAGGGTAATGAAAAACTGTTTTTT
CASQGQGNEKLFF
>NA|few|TRBJ1-1|TRBV7-9
TGTGCCAGCAGCTTAGATCATAACAGGGTAACTGAAGCTTTCTTT
CASSLDHNRVTEAFF
>TRBD1|many|TRBJ2-5|TRBV20-1
TGCAGTGCTATCGGACAGGGGCAGGGTAGCGAGACCCAGTACTTC
CSAIGQGQGSETQYF
>NA|NA|TRBJ1-6|TRBV4-2
TGTGCCAGCAGCCAAGATGGGCCTACGGGCAGAGTCTCCTATAATTCACCCCTCCACTTT
CASSQDGPTGRVSYNSPLHF
>NA|many|TRBJ1-1|TRBV13
TGTGCCAGCAGCCGAGGGTTGGCGAACACTGAAGCTTTCTTT
CASSRGLANTEAFF
>TRBD1|NA|TRBJ2-6|TRBV29-1
TGCAGCGATAGGACAGGGGCGAACGTCCTGACTTTC
CSDRTGANVLTF
>TRBD1|once|TRBJ1-6|TRBV24-1
TGTGCCACCAGGGACTCGGGACAGGGATCACCCCTCCACTTT
CATRDSGQGSPLHF
>NA|many|TRBJ1-1|TRBV7-9
TGTGCCAGCAGCTCAGCCACTGAGGCTTTCTTT
CASSSATEAFF
>NA|many|TRBJ2-2|TRBV25-1
TGTGCCAGCAGTGAGGTGAACACCGGGGAGCTGTTTTTT
CASSEVNTGELFF
>TRBD1|NA|TRBJ1-1|TRBV25-1
TGTGCCAGCAGTGCTAGACGGGACAGGGGTCCGACTGAAGCTTTCTTT
CASSARRDRGPTEAFF